This T cell receptor (beta chain) emerged from a study of T cell repertoires and leukemia-associated antigens. Study-level background: Effective reads per sample ranged from roughly 3.3 to 5.0 million.

The CDR3 has 13 residues. Germline V CDR1 and CDR2: DFQATT, SNEGSKA (reference sequence). TCRdb recomputed calls from the 5' RACE reads with MiXCR, one row per CDR3 protein. The sample records over 10,000 distinct CDR3 sequences, under 50% being singletons. Study outcomes and limitations: Expanded clones' antigen specificity and function were not directly tested. No significant group difference appeared in Vbeta, Jbeta or VDJ counts.

Before use, CD3+ T cells rested overnight in serum-free medium. In its sample, this clonotype was seen a few times. Its cognate antigen is unknown. At one of its ends the junction is not consistent with the germline gene, which may arise from a read error. The chain combines TRBV20-1 with TRBJ2-7; D unresolved. Sequenced material: CD3+ T cells sorted from blood and cultured. This TCR was sampled from a female donor in good health. This CDR3 is CSARDTILYEQYF. The DNA for the CDR3 is TGCAGTGCTCGAGATACCATACTCTACGAGCAGTACTTC.